The clone carrying this T cell receptor (beta chain) occurred many times. Its antigen is unknown. This sample is part of a study of T cell repertoires in cytomegalovirus infection. Study details: From public TCR beta signatures came an indication of both CMV infection and matching HLA type.

Study-level results: Dominating the ex vivo response were HLA-C-restricted CMV-specific TCR beta clonotypes.

TCRdb analysed the reads with MiXCR anew, one entry per CDR3 protein. Of 300,000 or so distinct CDR3 sequences in the sample, roughly a tenth were seen once. The TCR was taken from a human donor in good health (CMV status not recorded). Some clones in this sample may be carry-over from other donors' samples. Sequenced material: PBMCs.

CDR3 protein: CASSYGGQGMSQHF. For the CDR3, the DNA is TGTGCCAGCAGTTACGGAGGACAGGGGATGTCCCAGCATTTT. This rearrangement joins TRBV6-2 or TRBV6-3 to TRBJ1-5; TRBD1 matches at 9 bases. The CDR3 has 14 residues. Germline V lookup: CDR1 MNHEY, CDR2 SVGEGT. J lost 11 bases, V lost 2 bases, and 7 bases had no gene match.